This T cell receptor (beta chain) was retrieved from a study of T cells after yellow fever vaccination. TCRdb analysed the 5' RACE reads with MiXCR anew, one entry per CDR3 protein. The sample consists of 250,000 to 400,000 distinct CDR3 sequences, 3.5% to 4.5% of them appearing once. CDR3 length equals 16 residues. Germline CDR1 and CDR2: LNHNV and YYDKDF (reference sequence). Trimming shortened V by 9 bases and J by 5 bases, and 23 bases separated the two germline ends. The sequence came from a man aged 18 to 30 who received the YFV17D yellow fever vaccine. The chain is built from TRBV15 and TRBJ1-5, with TRBD1 as a possible D gene (6 bases). This material consisted of PBMCs, taken 15 days after the yellow fever booster vaccination. The CDR3 region has the DNA TGTGCCACTATGATCTCGTGGGACAACAGGGATCAGCCCCAGCATTTT. This gives the protein CATMISWDNRDQPQHF.